Reported below is one TCR beta chain. Its antigen is not known. Trimming removed 3 bases from V and 3 bases from J; junction bases left unmatched: 4. This CDR3 is 15 amino acids long. The germline V gene encodes CDR1 SGDLS and CDR2 YYNGEE. Every donor provided one heparinised blood draw, which averaged about 110 mL. The record originates from a study of beta chain features in type 1 diabetes. Study-wide findings and caveats: The study notes PCR might favor shorter templates equally in patients and controls. Moderately but significantly shorter TCRB CDR3s were found in Type 1 diabetes patients in all four CD4+ subsets.

What was sequenced were expressed TCRB transcripts, since all of the isolated RNA had been reverse transcribed. Assay: immunoSEQ multiplex PCR; the TCRdb copy retains only in-frame clones and omits some. The table has 390,000 or so clones, approximately 15% seen once. The TCR sequence derives from a man aged 25-45 years in good health. Sample: naive CD4+ T cells from blood. The chain links TRBV9 to TRBJ2-7, with 12 bases lining up with TRBD2. In DNA form, the CDR3 reads TGTGCCAGCAGCGCGGGGACTAGCGGGTTCTACGAGCAGTACGTC. Translating it yields CASSAGTSGFYEQYV.